This passage covers 13 T cell receptor beta chains from one sample sequenced in a study of tumor-infiltrating lymphocytes in primary liver carcinoma. Germline DNA was extracted too, while blood RNA derived from unsorted whole blood. The template, about 540 ng total RNA, yielded TCR beta cDNA made with a constant-region primer. It was through three nested multiplex PCR rounds of slightly modified ARM-PCR that TCR beta libraries arose. TRBV1-TRBV30 forward primers paired with a C-beta reverse primer were used in the first two PCR rounds, which ran roughly 9 cycles each. TCRdb used MiXCR to reprocess the multiplex PCR reads, holding one entry per CDR3 protein. The table includes about 200,000 distinct CDR3 sequences, about 61% detected once. Sequencing used peripheral blood. The receptors derive from a woman aged 55-70 years with primary liver carcinoma and hepatitis B virus infection.

As to this clonotype: Sequence at one end of the junction differs from germline and may be a read error. The chain couples TRBV4-1 to TRBJ2-3; no definite D call. The CDR3 loop spans 14 amino acids. The germline gives CDR1 MGHRA, CDR2 YSYEKL. CDR3 protein: CASSPRSRTDTQNF. CDR3 sequence (DNA): TGCGCCAGCAGCCCACGAAGTCGCACAGATACACAGAATTTT.

This clonotype was detected many times. This chain joins TRBV29-1 and TRBJ2-1, with 7 bases lining up with TRBD1. V shed 7 bases and J 6 bases; nucleotides not matched to a gene: 6. The CDR3 length is 12 residues. CDR1 is SQVTM, CDR2 ANQGSEA, per germline. This CDR3 reads CSGGQRFNEQFF. DNA for the CDR3: TGCAGCGGGGGACAGCGGTTCAATGAGCAGTTCTTC.

The genes are TRBV28 and TRBJ2-7, with D perhaps matching TRBD1 (5 bases). Germline lookup yields CDR1 MDHEN and CDR2 SYDVKM. This CDR3 comprises 14 residues. V gave up 7 bases and J gave up 4 bases, with 17 bases separating them. CDR3 in amino acids: CASNLYRFQYEQYF. In nucleotides, the CDR3 is TGTGCCAGCAATTTGTACAGGTTTCAGTACGAGCAGTACTTC.

This clonotype has only one observation. Germline is not matched at one junction end, which may reflect a read error. The chain links TRBV11-2 to TRBJ2-3, with 7 bases lining up with TRBD1. The CDR3 covers 17 residues. Germline V gene sequence: CDR1 SGHAT, CDR2 FQNNGV. CDR3 amino acids: CASSQGEFPAGTDTQYF. CDR3 nucleotide sequence: TGTGCCAGCAGTCAGGGGGAGTTTCCGGCGGGCACGGATACGCAGTATTTT.

The sample holds many counts of this clonotype. V is TRBV29-1 and J is TRBJ2-3; tentatively, D is TRBD1 (5 bases). CDR1 SQVTM and CDR2 ANQGSEA come from the germline V gene. This CDR3 region has 14 residues. Trimming cost V 3 bases and J 6 bases, with 16 bases left between them. CDR3 amino acids: CSVEGLHQGDTQYF. For the CDR3, the DNA is TGCAGCGTTGAGGGGCTTCACCAAGGGGATACGCAGTATTTT.

This clonotype was seen a handful of times. The chain recombines TRBV10-1 with TRBJ2-7; D unresolved. CDR1 and CDR2 from the germline V gene are WNHNN and SYGVQD (reference sequence). The V end lost 6 bases, the J end lost 1 base, and 7 bases lay between the germline ends. The CDR3 extends over 12 amino acids. The CDR3 here is CASSLDSYEQYF. Here the CDR3 DNA reads TGCGCCAGCAGCCTAGATTCCTACGAGCAGTACTTC.

This clonotype was detected many times. This may stem from a read error, because a much larger clone lies one nucleotide away. The missing conserved phenylalanine or tryptophan at the end of this CDR3 makes a read error likely. The gene calls are TRBV11-2 and TRBJ2-7, with 8 bases that match TRBD2. V lost 4 bases and J lost 4; bases outside the gene matches: 9. The CDR3 length is 15 residues. Germline V lookup: CDR1 SGHAT, CDR2 FQNNGV. The DNA for the CDR3 is TGTGCCAGCAGCTCTCCGCTAGGCGGGAGGTACGAGCAGTACTCC. It encodes CASSSPLGGRYEQYS.

Turning to this clonotype: Just one base apart from a much larger clone, this may be a read error. The rearrangement joins TRBV6-6 to TRBJ2-1; D remains ambiguous. The germline V gene encodes CDR1 MNHNY and CDR2 SVGAGI (reference sequence). CDR3 length: 13 residues. CDR3 in DNA: TGTGTCAGCAGTTACCGGCCTGTCAATGAGCAGTTCTTC. Translated: CVSSYRPVNEQFF.

The chain couples TRBV6-1 to TRBJ2-5, with D unresolved. Per germline, CDR1 MNHNS and CDR2 SASEGT. The CDR3 consists of 12 residues. Between the trimmed V and J ends, which lost 5 bases and 5 bases, there was a span of 9 bases. The CDR3 bases are TGTGCCAGCAGTAAATCCGGCGAGACCCAGTACTTC. Translating gives CASSKSGETQYF.

The chain couples TRBV28 to TRBJ1-4; D is unresolved. Trimming cost V 7 bases and J 6 bases, with 12 bases left between them. Germline CDR1 reads MDHEN; CDR2 reads SYDVKM. CDR3 size: 13 residues. The DNA for the CDR3 is TGTGCCAGCAATGGGCAGAACGATGAAAAACTGTTTTTT. This codes for CASNGQNDEKLFF.

Details on this clonotype: The CDR3 does not end in the conserved phenylalanine or tryptophan, so this is likely a read error. The gene calls are TRBV11-2 and TRBJ2-7, with unresolved D. CDR1 SGHAT and CDR2 FQNNGV come from the germline V gene. The CDR3 loop spans 11 amino acids. CDR3 amino acids: CTSSFAYEQYL. CDR3 DNA sequence: TGTACCAGCAGCTTCGCCTACGAGCAGTACCTC.

Details on this clonotype: At one of its ends the junction is not consistent with the germline gene, which may arise from a read error. J is TRBJ2-3 and V is TRBV10-2; a possible D gene is TRBD2 (6 bases). The CDR3 consists of 17 residues. CDR1 and CDR2 from the germline V gene are WSHSY and SAAADI. The CDR3 DNA reads as TGCGCCAGCAGTGGGGGCGGGACTGGGGCTGGCACGGATACGCAGTATTTT. Translation gives CASSGGGTGAGTDTQYF.

The chain combines TRBV20-1 with TRBJ2-3, with 14 nucleotides matching TRBD2. CDR3 size: 14 residues. V shed 5 bases and J 6 bases; nucleotides not matched to a gene: 4. CDR1 is DFQATT, CDR2 SNEGSKA, per germline (reference sequence). The DNA of the CDR3 is TGCAGTGCTGCGACTAGCGGGAGGGCCGATACGCAGTATTTT. Its translation is CSAATSGRADTQYF.